Following are 16 T cell receptor beta chains from one sample sequenced in a study of glioma-infiltrating T cells. TCR alpha and beta CDR3 regions were amplified from RNA using iRepertoire nested multiplex PCR. TCRdb recomputed calls from the multiplex PCR reads with MiXCR, one row per CDR3 protein. Among a few hundred thousand distinct CDR3 sequences listed, 41% were seen once. Sequencing was performed on glioma tissue, nonneoplastic brain tissue, or PBMCs (not recorded which). These receptors all come from a human donor with low-grade glioma or glioblastoma, undergoing nonglioma brain surgery, or in good health (not recorded which).

At least ten counts were recorded for this clonotype. The genes are TRBV4-1 and TRBJ1-1; D is undetermined. Trimming left V 0 bases short and J 3 bases short, with 11 bases between. CDR3 length: 15 amino acids. CDR1 is MGHRA, CDR2 YSYEKL, per germline. The CDR3 reads CASSQDSQGYTEAFF. In nucleotides, the CDR3 is TGCGCCAGCAGCCAAGATTCCCAAGGGTACACTGAAGCTTTCTTT.

The genes are TRBV6-4 and TRBJ2-2, with TRBD1 matching over 8 bases. Unmatched junction bases numbered 6, after V lost 8 bases and J lost 4 bases. This CDR3 is built from 14 residues. Germline V lookup: CDR1 MRHNA, CDR2 SNTAGT. The CDR3: CASSGGATTGELFF. CDR3 nucleotide sequence: TGTGCCAGCTCAGGGGGCGCGACCACCGGGGAGCTGTTTTTT.

At least ten counts were recorded for this clonotype. The chain carries TRBV6-2 or TRBV6-3 and TRBJ2-7; 9 bases line up with TRBD1. The CDR3 is 15 amino acids. Losses at the gene ends were 2 bases for V and 5 bases for J; bases not matched to a gene: 7. In germline, CDR1 is MNHEY, CDR2 SVGEGT. CDR3 sequence reads: CASSYPGQGPHEQYF. CDR3 bases: TGTGCCAGCAGTTACCCAGGACAGGGGCCCCACGAGCAGTACTTC.

This clonotype has only one observation. A junction end diverges from the germline sequence, so it may reflect a read error. The rearrangement uses TRBV6-5 and TRBJ1-3; D might be TRBD1 (6 bases). Germline-derived CDR1 and CDR2 are MNHEY and SVGAGI. The CDR3 consists of 16 residues. The CDR3 sequence: CANSYSWGATGNTIYF. In nucleotides, the CDR3 is TGTGCCAACAGTTACTCCTGGGGGGCGACTGGAAACACCATATATTTT.

The chain couples TRBV12-3 or TRBV12-4 to TRBJ1-1; tentatively, D is TRBD1 (5 bases). V lost 2 bases to trimming and J lost 3 bases, with 13 bases between them. The CDR3 length is 15 residues. The DNA of the CDR3 is TGTGCCAGCAGTTTAAACGGGGCAATGGACACTGAAGCTTTCTTT. Translated, it gives CASSLNGAMDTEAFF.

In its sample, this clonotype was seen a few times. The rearrangement links TRBV15 to TRBJ2-4; D remains ambiguous. The V end was cut by 6 bases, the J end by 0 bases, with 6 bases between. CDR1 is LNHNV and CDR2 is YYDKDF in the germline V gene (reference sequence). This CDR3 has 13 residues. The DNA of the CDR3 is TGTGCCACCAGTGTAACAGCCAAAAACATTCAGTACTTC. Translating it yields CATSVTAKNIQYF.

The rearrangement joins TRBV28 to TRBJ2-1; 10 positions agree with TRBD1. The J call may be mistaken, given a closer DNA end match to TRBJ2-7. The CDR3 covers 14 residues. Germline CDR1 and CDR2: MDHEN and SYDVKM. The CDR3 loop is CASSLTRDRGVQYF. CDR3 nucleotide sequence: TGTGCCAGCAGTTTAACGAGGGACAGGGGAGTGCAGTACTTC.

The CDR3 DNA reads as TGCGCCAGCAGCCAAGAAGGACTTCCTAGCGGGATCTACGAGCAGTACTTC. Translated, it gives CASSQEGLPSGIYEQYF. The rearrangement joins TRBV4-1 to TRBJ2-7; 9 positions agree with TRBD2. This CDR3 has 17 residues. The J segment lost 3 bases and the V segment lost 0 bases, leaving 9 bases of the junction unmatched. Germline loops: CDR1 MGHRA, CDR2 YSYEKL.

Note on this clonotype: Without the conserved terminal phenylalanine or tryptophan, this CDR3 likely stems from a read error. J is TRBJ2-1 and V is TRBV28; tentative D call: TRBD2 (7 bases). The CDR3 is 21 residues long. The V end was cut by 2 bases, the J end by 0 bases, with 26 bases between. CDR1 and CDR2 from the germline V gene are MDHEN and SYDVKM. The CDR3 sequence: CASSLAGTGHQLASSYNEQFV. The CDR3 DNA is TGTGCCAGCAGTTTAGCGGGGACGGGACACCAACTAGCGAGCTCCTACAATGAGCAGTTCGTC.

This clonotype was seen just once. CDR3 protein: CAGGGSYEQYF. CDR3 bases: TGTGCCGGCGGGGGCTCCTACGAGCAGTACTTC. The V gene is TRBV28, the J gene TRBJ2-7, with 7 bases matching TRBD2. Losses at the gene ends were 11 bases for V and 0 bases for J; bases not matched to a gene: 1. The CDR3 contains 11 residues. Germline CDR1 reads MDHEN; CDR2 reads SYDVKM. Combining the CDR3 with reference TRBV28 and TRBJ2-7 gives the whole variable domain DVKVTQSSRYLVKRTGEKVFLECVQDMDHENMFWYRQDPGLGLRLIYFSYDVKMKEKGDIPEGYSVSREKKERFSLILESASTNQTSMYLCAGGGSYEQYFGPGTRLTVT.

This clonotype turned up a few times. This sequence joins TRBV20-1 and TRBJ1-1; D unclear. CDR1 is DFQATT and CDR2 is SNEGSKA in the germline V gene (reference sequence). This CDR3 has 11 residues. CDR3 residues: CRGSMNTEAFF. DNA for the CDR3: TGCAGGGGGAGCATGAACACTGAAGCTTTCTTT.

This clonotype was counted ten times or more. This chain connects TRBV6-1 to TRBJ2-7, with D possibly being TRBD1 or TRBD2 (5 bases each). The ends were cut back, 2 bases at V and 0 bases at J, with 14 bases in the middle. Germline assignment: CDR1 MNHNS and CDR2 SASEGT. The CDR3 has 16 residues. The CDR3 is CASSETTGPYSYEQYF. CDR3 nucleotide sequence: TGTGCCAGCAGTGAAACTACGGGACCATACTCCTACGAGCAGTACTTC.

This clonotype was seen a handful of times. This rearrangement joins TRBV28 to TRBJ2-7; 7 nucleotides align to TRBD2. Germline V CDR1 and CDR2: MDHEN, SYDVKM. The CDR3 spans 16 residues. Germline trimming cut 7 bases from V and 3 bases from J; bases unmatched to any gene: 15. CDR3 in amino acids: CASNSPLREGSYEQYF. CDR3 in DNA: TGTGCCAGCAATTCGCCGTTGAGGGAGGGTAGCTACGAGCAGTACTTC.

The sample holds one count of this clonotype. The rearrangement links TRBV20-1 to TRBJ2-1; TRBD2 matches at 12 bases. The ends lost 2 bases at V and 9 bases at J; junction bases unmatched: 5. Germline V CDR1 and CDR2: DFQATT, SNEGSKA (reference sequence). The CDR3 totals 14 residues. The DNA for the CDR3 is TGCAGTGCTAGAAGGACTAGCGGGATGGGTGAGCAGTTCTTC. It yields the protein CSARRTSGMGEQFF.

The rearrangement links TRBV20-1 to TRBJ2-7; 7 bases align to TRBD1. V dropped 5 bases and J dropped 2; count of bases not matched to a gene: 12. Germline loops: CDR1 DFQATT, CDR2 SNEGSKA (reference sequence). The CDR3 has 15 residues. The CDR3 sequence is CSAPYFRGRTYEQYF. The CDR3 bases are TGCAGTGCTCCCTACTTCAGGGGGAGAACCTACGAGCAGTACTTC.

As to this clonotype: A much more abundant neighbour one base away suggests this may be a read error. V gene TRBV6-1 combines with J gene TRBJ1-1; unclear D gene. The length of the CDR3 is 15 residues. Germline V gene sequence: CDR1 MNHNS, CDR2 SASEGT. In DNA form, the CDR3 reads TGTGCCAGCAGTGAAGCGATGAACACGAACCCTGAAGCTTTCTTT. Protein product: CASSEAMNTNPEAFF.